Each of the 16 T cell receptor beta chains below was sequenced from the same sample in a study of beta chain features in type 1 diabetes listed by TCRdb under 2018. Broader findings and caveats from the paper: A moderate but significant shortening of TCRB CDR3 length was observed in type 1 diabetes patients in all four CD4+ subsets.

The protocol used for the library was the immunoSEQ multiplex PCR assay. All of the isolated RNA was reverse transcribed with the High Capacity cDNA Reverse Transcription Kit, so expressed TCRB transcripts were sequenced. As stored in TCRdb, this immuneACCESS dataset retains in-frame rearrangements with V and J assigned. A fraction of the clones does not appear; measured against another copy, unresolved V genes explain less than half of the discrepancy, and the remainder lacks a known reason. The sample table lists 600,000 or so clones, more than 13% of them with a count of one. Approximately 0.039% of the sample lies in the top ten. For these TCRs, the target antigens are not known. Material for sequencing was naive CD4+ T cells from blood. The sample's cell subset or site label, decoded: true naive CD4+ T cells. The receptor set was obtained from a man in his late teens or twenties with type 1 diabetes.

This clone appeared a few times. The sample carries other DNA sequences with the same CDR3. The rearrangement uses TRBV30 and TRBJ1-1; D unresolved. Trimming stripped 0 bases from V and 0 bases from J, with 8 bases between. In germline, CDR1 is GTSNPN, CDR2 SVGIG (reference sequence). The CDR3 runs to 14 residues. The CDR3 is CAWSVGQLNTEAFF. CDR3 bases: TGTGCCTGGAGTGTTGGGCAGTTGAACACTGAAGCTTTCTTT. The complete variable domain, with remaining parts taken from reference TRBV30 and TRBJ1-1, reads SQTIHQWPATLVQPVGSPLSLECTVEGTSNPNLYWYRQAAGRGLQLLFYSVGIGQISSEVPQNLSASRPQDRQFILSSKKLLLSDSGFYLCAWSVGQLNTEAFFGQGTRLTVV.

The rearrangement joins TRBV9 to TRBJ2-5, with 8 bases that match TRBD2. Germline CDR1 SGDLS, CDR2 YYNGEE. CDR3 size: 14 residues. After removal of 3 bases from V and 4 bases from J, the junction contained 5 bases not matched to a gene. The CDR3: CASSAREGPETQYF. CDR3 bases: TGTGCCAGCAGCGCCCGGGAGGGCCCAGAGACCCAGTACTTC. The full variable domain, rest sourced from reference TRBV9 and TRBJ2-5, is DSGVTQTPKHLITATGQRVTLRCSPRSGDLSVYWYQQSLDQGLQFLIQYYNGEERAKGNILERFSAQQFPDLHSELNLSSLELGDSALYFCASSAREGPETQYFGPGTRLLVL.

DNA for the CDR3: TGCGCCAGCAGCCAATTTTATGGAGGGACGGGCAATCAGCCCCAGCATTTT. It codes for CASSQFYGGTGNQPQHF. The chain couples TRBV4-1 to TRBJ1-5; the D gene is possibly TRBD1 (5 bases). The CDR3 extends over 17 amino acids. V was clipped by 2 bases and J by 2 bases, with 16 bases between them. Germline lookup yields CDR1 MGHRA and CDR2 YSYEKL.

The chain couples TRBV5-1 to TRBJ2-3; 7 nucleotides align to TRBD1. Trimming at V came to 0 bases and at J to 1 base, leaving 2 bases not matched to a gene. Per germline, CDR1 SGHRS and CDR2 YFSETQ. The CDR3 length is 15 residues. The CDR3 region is CASSLAQGGTDTQYF. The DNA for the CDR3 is TGCGCCAGCAGCTTGGCGCAGGGGGGCACAGATACGCAGTATTTT.

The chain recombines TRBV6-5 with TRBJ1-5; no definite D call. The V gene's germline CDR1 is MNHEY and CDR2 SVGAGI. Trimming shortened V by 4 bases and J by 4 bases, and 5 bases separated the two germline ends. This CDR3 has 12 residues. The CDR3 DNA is TGTGCCAGCAGTTTCCGAAATCAGCCCCAGCATTTT. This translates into CASSFRNQPQHF.

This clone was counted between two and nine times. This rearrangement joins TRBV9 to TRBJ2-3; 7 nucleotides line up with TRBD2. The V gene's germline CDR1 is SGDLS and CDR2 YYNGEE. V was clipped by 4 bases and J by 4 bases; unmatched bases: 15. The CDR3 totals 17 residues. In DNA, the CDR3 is TGTGCCAGCAGCCCCCCCGGGCGTGCGGGGGAGGCAGATACGCAGTATTTT. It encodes CASSPPGRAGEADTQYF.

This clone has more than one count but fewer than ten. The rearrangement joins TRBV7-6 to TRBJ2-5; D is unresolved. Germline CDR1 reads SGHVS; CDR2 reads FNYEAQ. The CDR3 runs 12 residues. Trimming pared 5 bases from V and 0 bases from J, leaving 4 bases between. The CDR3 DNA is TGTGCCAGCAGCCCAAACCAAGAGACCCAGTACTTC. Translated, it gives CASSPNQETQYF.

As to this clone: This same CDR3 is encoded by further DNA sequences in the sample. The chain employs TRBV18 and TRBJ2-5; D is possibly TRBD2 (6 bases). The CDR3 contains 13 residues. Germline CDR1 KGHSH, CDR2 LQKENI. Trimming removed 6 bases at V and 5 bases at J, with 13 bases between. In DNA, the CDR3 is TGTGCCAGCTCCCCCCAGGGAGGCGAGACCCAGTACTTC. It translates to CASSPQGGETQYF. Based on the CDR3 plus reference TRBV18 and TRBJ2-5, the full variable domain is NAGVMQNPRHLVRRRGQEARLRCSPMKGHSHVYWYRQLPEEGLKFMVYLQKENIIDESGMPKERFSAEFPKEGPSILRIQQVVRGDSAAYFCASSPQGGETQYFGPGTRLLVL.

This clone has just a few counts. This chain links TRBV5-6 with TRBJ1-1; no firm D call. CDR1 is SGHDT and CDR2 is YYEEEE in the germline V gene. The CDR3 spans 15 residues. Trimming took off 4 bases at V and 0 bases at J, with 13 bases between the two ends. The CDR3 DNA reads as TGTGCCAGCAGCCCTGTCGGAGGGATGAACACTGAAGCTTTCTTT. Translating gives CASSPVGGMNTEAFF.

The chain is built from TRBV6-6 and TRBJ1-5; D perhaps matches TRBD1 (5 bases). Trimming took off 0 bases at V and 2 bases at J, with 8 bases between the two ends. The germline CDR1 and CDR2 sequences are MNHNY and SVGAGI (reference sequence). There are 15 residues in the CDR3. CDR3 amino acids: CASSYSRVGNQPQHF. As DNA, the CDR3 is TGTGCCAGCAGTTACTCCAGGGTAGGCAATCAGCCCCAGCATTTT.

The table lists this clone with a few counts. The CDR3 nucleotides are TGTGCCAGCAGCTTCGATCCCGGGACTAGGGGTGAGCAGTTCTTC. This translates into CASSFDPGTRGEQFF. The J gene is TRBJ2-1, the V gene TRBV13; 8 bases are shared with TRBD2. The length of the CDR3 is 15 residues. J lost 9 bases, V lost 3 bases, and 10 bases had no gene match. Germline V lookup: CDR1 PRHDT, CDR2 FYEKMQ (reference sequence).

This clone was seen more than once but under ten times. Here the CDR3 DNA reads TGTGCCAGTAGTCTCCACGGACAGGATGGAAACATTCAGTACTTC. As protein: CASSLHGQDGNIQYF. The genes are TRBV19 and TRBJ2-4; 7 nucleotides match TRBD1. Germline V gene sequence: CDR1 LNHDA, CDR2 SQIVND (reference sequence). V gave up 5 bases and J gave up 6 bases; unmatched junction bases: 10. CDR3 length: 15 amino acids.

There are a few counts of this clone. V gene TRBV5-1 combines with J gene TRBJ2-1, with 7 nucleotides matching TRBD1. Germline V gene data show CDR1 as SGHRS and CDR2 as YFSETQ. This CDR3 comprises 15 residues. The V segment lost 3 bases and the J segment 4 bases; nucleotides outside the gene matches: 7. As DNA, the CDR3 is TGCGCCAGCAGCTCGCAAACAGGGGAGTACAATGAGCAGTTCTTC. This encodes CASSSQTGEYNEQFF.

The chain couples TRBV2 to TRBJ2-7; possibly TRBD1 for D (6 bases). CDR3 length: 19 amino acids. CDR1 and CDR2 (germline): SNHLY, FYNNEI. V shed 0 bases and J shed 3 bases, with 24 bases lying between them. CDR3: CASSEAKPGHSTLRYEQYF. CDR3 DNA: TGTGCCAGCAGTGAAGCCAAACCGGGACACTCTACACTTCGCTACGAGCAGTACTTC.

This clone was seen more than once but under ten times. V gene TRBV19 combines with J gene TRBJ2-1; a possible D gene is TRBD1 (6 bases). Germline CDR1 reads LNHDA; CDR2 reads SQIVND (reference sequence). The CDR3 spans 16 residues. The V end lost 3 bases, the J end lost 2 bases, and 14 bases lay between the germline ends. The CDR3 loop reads CASSISRGSPYNEQFF. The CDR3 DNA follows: TGTGCCAGTAGTATCAGCAGGGGCTCCCCCTACAATGAGCAGTTCTTC. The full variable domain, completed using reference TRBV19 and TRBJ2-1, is DGGITQSPKYLFRKEGQNVTLSCEQNLNHDAMYWYRQDPGQGLRLIYYSQIVNDFQKGDIAEGYSVSREKKESFPLTVTSAQKNPTAFYLCASSISRGSPYNEQFFGPGTRLTVL.

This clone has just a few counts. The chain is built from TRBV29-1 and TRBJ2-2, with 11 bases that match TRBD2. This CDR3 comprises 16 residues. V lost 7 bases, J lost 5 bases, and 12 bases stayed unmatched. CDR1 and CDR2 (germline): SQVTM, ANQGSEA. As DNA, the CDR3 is TGCAGCGCACCACTTACTAGCGGGGGACTTACCGGGGAGCTGTTTTTT. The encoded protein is CSAPLTSGGLTGELFF.